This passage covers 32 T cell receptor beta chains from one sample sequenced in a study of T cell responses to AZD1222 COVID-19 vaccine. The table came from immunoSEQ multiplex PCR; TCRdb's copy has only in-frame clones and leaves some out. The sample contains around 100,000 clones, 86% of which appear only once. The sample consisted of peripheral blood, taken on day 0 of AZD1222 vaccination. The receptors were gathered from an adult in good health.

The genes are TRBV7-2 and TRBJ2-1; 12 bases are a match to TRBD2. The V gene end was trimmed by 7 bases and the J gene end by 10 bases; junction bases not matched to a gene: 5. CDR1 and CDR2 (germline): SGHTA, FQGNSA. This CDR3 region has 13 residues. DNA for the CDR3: TGTGCCAGCACTAGCGGGAGGGCGAGAGAGCAGTTCTTC. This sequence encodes CASTSGRAREQFF.

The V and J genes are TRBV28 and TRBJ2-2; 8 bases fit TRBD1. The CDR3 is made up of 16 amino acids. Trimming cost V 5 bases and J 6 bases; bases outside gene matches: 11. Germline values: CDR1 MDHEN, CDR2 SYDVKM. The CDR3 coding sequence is TGTGCCAGCAGTCCCGGGACAGGCAACCCGTCCGGGGAGCTGTTTTTT. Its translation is CASSPGTGNPSGELFF.

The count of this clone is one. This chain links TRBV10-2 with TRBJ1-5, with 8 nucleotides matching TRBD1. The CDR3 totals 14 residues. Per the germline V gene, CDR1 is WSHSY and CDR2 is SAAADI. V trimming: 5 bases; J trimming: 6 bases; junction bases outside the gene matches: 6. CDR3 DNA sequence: TGCGCCAGCAGTTTCGCAGGGGGCGGTCAGCCCCAGCATTTT. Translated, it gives CASSFAGGGQPQHF.

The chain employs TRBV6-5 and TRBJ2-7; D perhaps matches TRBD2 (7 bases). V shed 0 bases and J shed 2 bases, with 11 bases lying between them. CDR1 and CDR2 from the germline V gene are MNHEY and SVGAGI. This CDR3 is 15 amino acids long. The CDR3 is CASSYSGGRAYEQYF. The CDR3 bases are TGTGCCAGCAGTTACTCGGGGGGGCGCGCCTACGAGCAGTACTTC.

In nucleotides, the CDR3 is TGTGCCAGCAGCTTAGGGCAGACTAGCACAGATACGCAGTATTTT. Its protein product is CASSLGQTSTDTQYF. The chain is built from TRBV7-9 and TRBJ2-3; the D is unclear. CDR1 SEHNR and CDR2 FQNEAQ come from the germline V gene (reference sequence). This CDR3 has 15 amino acids. Trimming took 1 base from V and 0 from J, leaving 8 bases between them.

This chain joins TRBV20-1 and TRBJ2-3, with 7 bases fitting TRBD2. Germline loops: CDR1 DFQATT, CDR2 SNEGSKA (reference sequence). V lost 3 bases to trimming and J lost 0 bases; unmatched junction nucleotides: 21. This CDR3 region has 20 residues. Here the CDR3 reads CSASSVRGGSQKTSTDTQYF. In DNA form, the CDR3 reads TGCAGTGCTAGTTCTGTGCGGGGCGGGAGCCAAAAAACTAGCACAGATACGCAGTATTTT.

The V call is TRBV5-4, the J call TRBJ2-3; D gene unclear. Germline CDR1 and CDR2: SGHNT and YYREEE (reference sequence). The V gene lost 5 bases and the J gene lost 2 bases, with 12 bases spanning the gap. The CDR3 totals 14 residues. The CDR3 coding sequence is TGTGCCAGCAGTTCGGAGCGCCACACAGATACGCAGTATTTT. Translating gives CASSSERHTDTQYF.

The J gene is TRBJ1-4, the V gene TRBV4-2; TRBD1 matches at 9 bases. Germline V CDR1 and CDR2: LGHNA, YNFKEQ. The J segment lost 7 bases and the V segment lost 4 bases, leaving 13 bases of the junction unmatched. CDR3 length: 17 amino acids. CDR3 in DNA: TGTGCCAGCAGCCCGGCTGACAGGGGGACAGTTGGTGAAAAACTGTTTTTT. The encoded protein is CASSPADRGTVGEKLFF.

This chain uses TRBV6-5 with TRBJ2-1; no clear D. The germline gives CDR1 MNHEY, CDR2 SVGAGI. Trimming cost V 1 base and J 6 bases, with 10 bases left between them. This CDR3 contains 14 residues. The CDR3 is CASSYWKGGNEQFF. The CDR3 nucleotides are TGTGCCAGCAGTTACTGGAAGGGCGGCAATGAGCAGTTCTTC.

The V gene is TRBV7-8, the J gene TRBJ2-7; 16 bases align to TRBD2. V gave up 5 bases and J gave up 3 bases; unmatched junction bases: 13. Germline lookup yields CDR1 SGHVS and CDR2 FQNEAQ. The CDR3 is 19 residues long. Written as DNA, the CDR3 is TGTGCCAGCAGCCAGACGATACCGGGACTAGCGGGAGGGATCTACGAGCAGTACTTC. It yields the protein CASSQTIPGLAGGIYEQYF. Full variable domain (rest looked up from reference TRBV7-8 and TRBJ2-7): GAGVSQSPRYKVAKRGQDVALRCDPISGHVSLFWYQQALGQGPEFLTYFQNEAQLDKSGLPSDRFFAERPEGSVSTLKIQRTQQEDSAVYLCASSQTIPGLAGGIYEQYFGPGTRLTVT.

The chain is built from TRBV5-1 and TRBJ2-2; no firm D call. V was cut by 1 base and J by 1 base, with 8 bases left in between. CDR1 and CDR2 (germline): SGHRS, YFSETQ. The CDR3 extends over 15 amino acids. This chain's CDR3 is CASSLPHENTGELFF. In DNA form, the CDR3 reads TGCGCCAGCAGCTTGCCCCACGAGAACACCGGGGAGCTGTTTTTT.

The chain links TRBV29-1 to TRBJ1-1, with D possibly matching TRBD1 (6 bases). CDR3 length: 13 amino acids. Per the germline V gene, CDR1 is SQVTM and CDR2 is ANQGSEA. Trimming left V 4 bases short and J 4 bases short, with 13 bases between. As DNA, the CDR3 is TGCAGCGTTGTAGGGGGTCCGGGCACTGAAGCTTTCTTT. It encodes CSVVGGPGTEAFF. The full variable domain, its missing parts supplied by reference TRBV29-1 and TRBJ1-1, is SAVISQKPSRDICQRGTSLTIQCQVDSQVTMMFWYRQQPGQSLTLIATANQGSEATYESGFVIDKFPISRPNLTFSTLTVSNMSPEDSSIYLCSVVGGPGTEAFFGQGTRLTVV.

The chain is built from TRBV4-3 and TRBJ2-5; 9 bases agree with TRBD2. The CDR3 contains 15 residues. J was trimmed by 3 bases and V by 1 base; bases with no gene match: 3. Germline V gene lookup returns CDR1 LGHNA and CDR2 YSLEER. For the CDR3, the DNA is TGCGCCAGCAGCCAAGTCCCTAGCGGGGAAGAGACCCAGTACTTC. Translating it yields CASSQVPSGEETQYF.

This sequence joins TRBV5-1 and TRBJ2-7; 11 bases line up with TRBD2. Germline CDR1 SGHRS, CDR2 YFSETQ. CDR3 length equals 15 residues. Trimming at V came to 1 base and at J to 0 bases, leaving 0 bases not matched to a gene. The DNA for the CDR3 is TGCGCCAGCAGCTTGACTAGCGGGAGCTCCTACGAGCAGTACTTC. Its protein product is CASSLTSGSSYEQYF.

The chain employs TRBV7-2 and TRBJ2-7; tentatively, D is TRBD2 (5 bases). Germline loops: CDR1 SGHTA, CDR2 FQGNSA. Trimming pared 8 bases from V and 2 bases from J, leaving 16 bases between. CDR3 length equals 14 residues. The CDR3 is CASSLRNGAYEQYF. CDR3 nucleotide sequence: TGTGCCAGCTCCCTTCGGAACGGGGCCTACGAGCAGTACTTC.

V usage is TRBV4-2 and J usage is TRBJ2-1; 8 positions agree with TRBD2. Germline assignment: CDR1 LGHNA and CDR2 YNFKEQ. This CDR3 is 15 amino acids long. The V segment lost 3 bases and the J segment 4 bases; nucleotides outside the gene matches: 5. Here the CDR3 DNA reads TGTGCCAGCAGCCAGGGACTAGGGTATTACAATGAGCAGTTCTTC. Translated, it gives CASSQGLGYYNEQFF.

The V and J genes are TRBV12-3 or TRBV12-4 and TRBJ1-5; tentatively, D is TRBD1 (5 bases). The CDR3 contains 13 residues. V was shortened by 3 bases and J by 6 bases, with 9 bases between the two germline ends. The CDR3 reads CASSLGDGQPQHF. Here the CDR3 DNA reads TGTGCCAGCAGTTTGGGGGACGGTCAGCCCCAGCATTTT.

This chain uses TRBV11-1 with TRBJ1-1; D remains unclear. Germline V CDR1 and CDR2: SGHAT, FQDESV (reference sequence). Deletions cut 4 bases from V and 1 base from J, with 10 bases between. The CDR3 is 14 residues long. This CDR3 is CASSSRRSNTEAFF. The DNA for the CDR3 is TGTGCCAGCAGCTCCCGACGGTCGAACACTGAAGCTTTCTTT.

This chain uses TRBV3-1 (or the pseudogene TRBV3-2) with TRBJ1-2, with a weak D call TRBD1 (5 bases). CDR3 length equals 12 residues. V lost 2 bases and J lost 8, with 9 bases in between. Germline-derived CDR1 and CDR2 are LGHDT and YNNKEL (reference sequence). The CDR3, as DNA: TGTGCCAGCAGCCAATGGGGCAGCGGCTACACCTTC. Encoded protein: CASSQWGSGYTF.

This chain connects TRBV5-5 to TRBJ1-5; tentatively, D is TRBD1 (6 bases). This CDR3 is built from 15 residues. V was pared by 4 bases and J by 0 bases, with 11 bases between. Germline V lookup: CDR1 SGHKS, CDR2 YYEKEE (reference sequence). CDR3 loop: CASSHSDSSNQPQHF. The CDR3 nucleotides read TGTGCCAGCAGCCATTCGGACAGTAGCAATCAGCCCCAGCATTTT.

This CDR3 is CASGTGQGVYNEQFF. In DNA, the CDR3 is TGTGCTAGTGGCACAGGACAGGGTGTCTACAATGAGCAGTTCTTC. The chain carries TRBV12-5 and TRBJ2-1, with 8 bases aligning to TRBD1. Trimming cost V 6 bases and J 3 bases; bases outside gene matches: 7. Germline CDR1 is LGHNT and CDR2 is FRNRAP. The CDR3 has 15 amino acids.

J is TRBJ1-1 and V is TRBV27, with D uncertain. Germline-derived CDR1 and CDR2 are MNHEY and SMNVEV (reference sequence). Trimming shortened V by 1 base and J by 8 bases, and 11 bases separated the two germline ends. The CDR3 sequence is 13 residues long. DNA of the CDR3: TGTGCCAGCAGTTTATACGTGACGAGAGAAGCTTTCTTT. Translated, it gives CASSLYVTREAFF.

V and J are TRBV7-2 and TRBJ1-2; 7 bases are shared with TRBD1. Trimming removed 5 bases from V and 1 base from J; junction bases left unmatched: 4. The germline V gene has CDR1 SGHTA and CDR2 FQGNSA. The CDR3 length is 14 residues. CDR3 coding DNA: TGTGCCAGCAGCCGTCGGGACAGTAACTATGGCTACACCTTC. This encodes CASSRRDSNYGYTF.

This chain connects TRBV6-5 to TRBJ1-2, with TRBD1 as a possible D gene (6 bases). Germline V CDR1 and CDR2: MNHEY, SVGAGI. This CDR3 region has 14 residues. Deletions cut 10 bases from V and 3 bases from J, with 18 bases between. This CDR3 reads CAIRPTGTDYGYTF. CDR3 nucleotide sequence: TGTGCCATCCGACCAACAGGGACCGACTATGGCTACACCTTC.

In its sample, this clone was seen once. The CDR3 spells CASTLDRGTEAFF. The CDR3 DNA is TGTGCCAGCACCCTGGACAGGGGGACTGAAGCTTTCTTT. V gene TRBV12-3 or TRBV12-4 combines with J gene TRBJ1-1, with 10 bases lining up with TRBD1. V lost 7 bases, J lost 5 bases, and 4 bases stayed unmatched. The CDR3 has 13 amino acids.

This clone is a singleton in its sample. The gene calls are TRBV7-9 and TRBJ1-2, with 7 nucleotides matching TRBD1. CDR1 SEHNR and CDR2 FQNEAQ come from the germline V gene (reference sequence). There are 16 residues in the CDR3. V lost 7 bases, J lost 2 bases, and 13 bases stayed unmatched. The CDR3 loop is CASTRGFGRGNYGYTF. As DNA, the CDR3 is TGTGCCAGCACCCGCGGGTTCGGCAGGGGGAACTATGGCTACACCTTC.

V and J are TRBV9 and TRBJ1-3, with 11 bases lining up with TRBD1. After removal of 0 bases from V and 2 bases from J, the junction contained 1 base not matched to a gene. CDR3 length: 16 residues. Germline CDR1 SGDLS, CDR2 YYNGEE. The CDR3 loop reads CASSVAGQGAGNTIYF. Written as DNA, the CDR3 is TGTGCCAGCAGCGTAGCGGGACAGGGGGCTGGAAACACCATATATTTT.

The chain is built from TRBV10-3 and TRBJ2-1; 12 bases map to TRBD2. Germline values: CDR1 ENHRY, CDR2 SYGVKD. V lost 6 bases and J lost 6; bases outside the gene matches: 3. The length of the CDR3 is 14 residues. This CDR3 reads CAIRVLAGGNEQFF. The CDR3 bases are TGTGCCATCAGGGTACTAGCGGGAGGCAATGAGCAGTTCTTC.

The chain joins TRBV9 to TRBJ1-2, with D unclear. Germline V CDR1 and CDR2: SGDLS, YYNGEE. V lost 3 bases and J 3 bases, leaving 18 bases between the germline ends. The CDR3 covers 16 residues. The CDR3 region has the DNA TGTGCCAGCAGCGCAATTTTGGGTCGCGGGGACTATGGCTACACCTTC. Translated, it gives CASSAILGRGDYGYTF.

As DNA, the CDR3 is TGTGCCAGCAGGACCCAATACGAGCAGTACTTC. Amino acids: CASRTQYEQYF. The chain is built from TRBV28 and TRBJ2-7; D gene ambiguous. The V end was cut by 6 bases, the J end by 4 bases, with 7 bases between. The CDR3 consists of 11 residues. Per germline, CDR1 MDHEN and CDR2 SYDVKM. Variable domain in full (rest from reference TRBV28 and TRBJ2-7): DVKVTQSSRYLVKRTGEKVFLECVQDMDHENMFWYRQDPGLGLRLIYFSYDVKMKEKGDIPEGYSVSREKKERFSLILESASTNQTSMYLCASRTQYEQYFGPGTRLTVT.

This CDR3 is CASSQENGLAGGENEQFF. DNA of the CDR3: TGTGCCAGCAGCCAAGAAAATGGTCTAGCGGGGGGGGAAAATGAGCAGTTCTTC. The rearrangement uses TRBV4-2 and TRBJ2-1, with 12 nucleotides matching TRBD2. Per germline, CDR1 LGHNA and CDR2 YNFKEQ. CDR3 size: 18 residues. V was pared by 0 bases and J by 7 bases, with 10 bases of the junction left unmatched.

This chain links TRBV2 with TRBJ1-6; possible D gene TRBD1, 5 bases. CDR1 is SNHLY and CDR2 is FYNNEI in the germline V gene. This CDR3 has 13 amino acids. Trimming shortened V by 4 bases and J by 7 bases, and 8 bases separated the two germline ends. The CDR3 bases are TGTGCCAGCAGTGGGGACGGAAATTCACCCCTCCACTTT. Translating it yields CASSGDGNSPLHF.